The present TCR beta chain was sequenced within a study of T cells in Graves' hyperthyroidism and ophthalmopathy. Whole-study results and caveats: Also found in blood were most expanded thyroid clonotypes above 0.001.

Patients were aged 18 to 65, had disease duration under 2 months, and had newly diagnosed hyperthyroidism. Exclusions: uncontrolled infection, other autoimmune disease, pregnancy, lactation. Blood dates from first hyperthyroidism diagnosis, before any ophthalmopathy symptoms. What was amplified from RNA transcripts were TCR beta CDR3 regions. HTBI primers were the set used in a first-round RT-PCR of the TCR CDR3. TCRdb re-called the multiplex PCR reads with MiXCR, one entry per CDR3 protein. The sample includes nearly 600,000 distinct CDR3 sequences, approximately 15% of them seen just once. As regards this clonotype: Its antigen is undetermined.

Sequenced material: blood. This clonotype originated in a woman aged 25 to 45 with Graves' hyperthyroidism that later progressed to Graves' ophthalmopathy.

DNA of the CDR3: TGCGCCAGCAGCCCCCAGCGGGATCTAACCTCTGGGGCCAACGTCCTGACTTTC. Translation: CASSPQRDLTSGANVLTF. The chain combines TRBV5-1 with TRBJ2-6; 7 nucleotides agree with TRBD2. With V trimmed by 4 bases and J by 0 bases, 10 bases remained unmatched. Looked up from germline, CDR1 is SGHRS and CDR2 is YFSETQ. The CDR3 loop spans 18 amino acids.